The T cell receptor beta chain described here comes from a study of shared clonotypes between healthy human individuals. The table came from immunoSEQ multiplex PCR; TCRdb's copy has only in-frame clones and leaves some out. The sample contains more than 2 million clones, around 95% of which appear only once. In this sample, this clone turned up once. Its antigen is as yet unknown. Study results and limitations: The study found roughly 5% of naive CD4 clonotypes shared across a few donors.

The naive CD8 population came from CD45RO-negative cells selected for CCR7, without terminally differentiated effector memory CD45RA+ cells. Germline values: CDR1 SGHVS, CDR2 FQNEAQ. This CDR3 comprises 14 residues. Trimming removed 0 bases from V and 10 bases from J, with 13 bases in between. The chain employs TRBV7-8 and TRBJ2-1; tentative D call: TRBD1 (6 bases). The specimen was naive CD8+ T cells from PBMCs. This clonotype was obtained from a young man in good health. Some clones in this sample may be carry-over from other donors' samples. The CDR3 DNA reads as TGTGCCAGCAGCTTAGCGGGGTTGGGGGCGGAGCAGTTCTTC. Encoded protein: CASSLAGLGAEQFF. Full variable domain (remainder filled in from reference TRBV7-8 and TRBJ2-1): GAGVSQSPRYKVAKRGQDVALRCDPISGHVSLFWYQQALGQGPEFLTYFQNEAQLDKSGLPSDRFFAERPEGSVSTLKIQRTQQEDSAVYLCASSLAGLGAEQFFGPGTRLTVL.